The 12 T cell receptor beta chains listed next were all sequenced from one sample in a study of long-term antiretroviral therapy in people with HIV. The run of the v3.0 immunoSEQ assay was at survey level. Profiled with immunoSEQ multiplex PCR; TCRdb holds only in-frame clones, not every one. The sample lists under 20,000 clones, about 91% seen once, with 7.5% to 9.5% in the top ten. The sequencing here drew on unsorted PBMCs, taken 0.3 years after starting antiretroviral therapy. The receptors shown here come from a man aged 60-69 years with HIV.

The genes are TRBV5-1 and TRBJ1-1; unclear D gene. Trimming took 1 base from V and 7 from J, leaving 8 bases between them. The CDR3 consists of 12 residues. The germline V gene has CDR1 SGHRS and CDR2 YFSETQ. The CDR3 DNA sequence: TGCGCCAGCAGCTTGCATAGTGGTGAAGCTTTCTTT. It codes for CASSLHSGEAFF.

CDR3 DNA: TGTGCCAGCAGAAGGACAAGCAACTATGGCTACACCTTC. Amino acids: CASRRTSNYGYTF. This rearrangement joins TRBV2 to TRBJ1-2, with a tentative D call TRBD1 (5 bases). The CDR3 is made up of 13 amino acids. CDR1 and CDR2 (germline): SNHLY, FYNNEI. Trimming stripped 6 bases from V and 2 bases from J, with 10 bases between.

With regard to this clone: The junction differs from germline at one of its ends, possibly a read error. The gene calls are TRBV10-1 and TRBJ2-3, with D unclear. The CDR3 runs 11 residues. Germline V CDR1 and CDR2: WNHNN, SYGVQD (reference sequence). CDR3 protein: CASSDGNPPRF. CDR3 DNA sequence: TGCGCCAGCAGTGACGGAAACCCCCCGAGGTTT.

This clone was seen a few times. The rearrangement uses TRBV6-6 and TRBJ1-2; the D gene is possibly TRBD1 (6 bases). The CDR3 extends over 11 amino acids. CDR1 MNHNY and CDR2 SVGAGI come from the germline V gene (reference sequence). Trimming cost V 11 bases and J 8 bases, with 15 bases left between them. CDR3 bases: TGTGCCTCTTCAAGGGGGGTGGGCTACACCTTC. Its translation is CASSRGVGYTF.

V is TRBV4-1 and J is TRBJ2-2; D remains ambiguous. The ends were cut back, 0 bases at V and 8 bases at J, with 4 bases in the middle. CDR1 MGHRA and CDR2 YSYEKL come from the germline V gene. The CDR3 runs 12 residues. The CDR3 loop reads CASSQDGGELFF. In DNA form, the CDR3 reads TGCGCCAGCAGCCAAGACGGTGGGGAGCTGTTTTTT.

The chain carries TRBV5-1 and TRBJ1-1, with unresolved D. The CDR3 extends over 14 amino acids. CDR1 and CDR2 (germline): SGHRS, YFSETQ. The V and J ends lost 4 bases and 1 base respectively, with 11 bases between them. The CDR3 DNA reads TGCGCCAGCAGCGAGGACTTCCGGAACACTGAAGCTTTCTTT. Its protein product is CASSEDFRNTEAFF.

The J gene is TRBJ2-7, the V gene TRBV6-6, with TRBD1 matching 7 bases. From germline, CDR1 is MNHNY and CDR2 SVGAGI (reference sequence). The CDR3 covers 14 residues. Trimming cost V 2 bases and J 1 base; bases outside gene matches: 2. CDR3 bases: TGTGCCAGCAGTTACGGGGGACAGTCCTACGAGCAGTACTTC. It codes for CASSYGGQSYEQYF.

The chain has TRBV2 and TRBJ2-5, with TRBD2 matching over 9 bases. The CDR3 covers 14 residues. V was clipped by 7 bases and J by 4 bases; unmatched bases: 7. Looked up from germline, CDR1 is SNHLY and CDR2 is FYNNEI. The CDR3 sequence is CASMTGLAVETQYF. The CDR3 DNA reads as TGTGCCAGCATGACGGGACTAGCTGTAGAGACCCAGTACTTC.

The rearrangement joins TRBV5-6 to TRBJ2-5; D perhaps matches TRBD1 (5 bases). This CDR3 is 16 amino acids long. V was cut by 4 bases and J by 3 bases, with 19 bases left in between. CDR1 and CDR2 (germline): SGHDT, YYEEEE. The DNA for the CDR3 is TGTGCCAGCAGCCGCCCCCTAGGCAGGGTAGAAGAGACCCAGTACTTC. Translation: CASSRPLGRVEETQYF.

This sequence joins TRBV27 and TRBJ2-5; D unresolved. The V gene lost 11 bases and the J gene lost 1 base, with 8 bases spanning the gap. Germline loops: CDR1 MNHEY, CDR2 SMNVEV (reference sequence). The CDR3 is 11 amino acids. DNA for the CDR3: TGTGCCGCCCCAACCCAAGAGACCCAGTACTTC. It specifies CAAPTQETQYF.

For the CDR3, the DNA is TGTGCCAGCAGCGCATACAGGGGGATGAACACTGAAGCTTTCTTT. Amino acid sequence: CASSAYRGMNTEAFF. The rearrangement joins TRBV9 to TRBJ1-1; 8 bases agree with TRBD1. V lost 3 bases and J lost 0; bases outside the gene matches: 4. Germline lookup yields CDR1 SGDLS and CDR2 YYNGEE. The CDR3 contains 15 residues.

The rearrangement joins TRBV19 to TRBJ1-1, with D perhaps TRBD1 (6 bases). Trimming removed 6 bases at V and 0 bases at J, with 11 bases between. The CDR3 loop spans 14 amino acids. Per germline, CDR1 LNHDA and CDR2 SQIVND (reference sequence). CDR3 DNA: TGTGCCAGTAGATATCGGGGGCTGAACACTGAAGCTTTCTTT. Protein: CASRYRGLNTEAFF.